These 8 T cell receptor beta chains share one sample of origin, sequenced in a study of T-cell reconstitution after alpha-beta-depleted transplantation in children. TCRbeta library preparation incorporated unique molecular identifiers. TCRdb recomputed calls from the PCR reads with MiXCR, one row per CDR3 protein. Found here are 380,000 or so distinct CDR3 sequences, 13% of them singletons; the top ten hold around 4.5%. The sample here was PBMCs, taken from the stem cell graft. The receptors come from a human donor who donated a stem cell graft to a child with Fanconi anemia.

This clonotype was observed a few times. The rearrangement joins TRBV5-1 to TRBJ2-3; 7 positions match TRBD2. J gave up 0 bases and V 1 base, and 11 bases lay outside the gene matches. Germline CDR1 reads SGHRS; CDR2 reads YFSETQ. The CDR3 extends over 18 amino acids. The CDR3 sequence is CASSLMGRGTSSTDTQYF. The CDR3 DNA reads TGCGCCAGCAGCTTGATGGGGCGGGGGACCTCTAGCACAGATACGCAGTATTTT.

This clonotype was observed at least ten times. As DNA, the CDR3 is TGCAGTGCGTCCACAGGGACTAGCGGGGGCCGAGAGACCCAGTACTTC. Its translation is CSASTGTSGGRETQYF. The chain combines TRBV20-1 with TRBJ2-5; 14 nucleotides agree with TRBD2. Germline V lookup: CDR1 DFQATT, CDR2 SNEGSKA (reference sequence). The CDR3 spans 16 residues. Trimming cost V 6 bases and J 4 bases; bases outside gene matches: 10.

The chain recombines TRBV5-1 with TRBJ1-5; 8 bases are a match to TRBD1. CDR3 length: 14 amino acids. J lost 6 bases, V lost 4 bases, and 6 bases had no gene match. CDR1 SGHRS and CDR2 YFSETQ come from the germline V gene. The CDR3 protein is CASSPGTGSQPQHF. The CDR3 bases are TGCGCCAGCAGCCCCGGGACAGGATCTCAGCCCCAGCATTTT.

This chain connects TRBV20-1 to TRBJ2-3; tentative D call: TRBD2 (6 bases). Germline loops: CDR1 DFQATT, CDR2 SNEGSKA (reference sequence). CDR3 size: 15 residues. V was shortened by 3 bases and J by 6 bases, with 19 bases between the two germline ends. The chain's CDR3 is CSASFPSGQVDTQYF. The CDR3 coding sequence is TGCAGTGCTAGTTTCCCCAGCGGGCAGGTCGATACGCAGTATTTT.

The chain joins TRBV6-2 or TRBV6-3 to TRBJ1-6, with a weak D call TRBD1 (6 bases). CDR1 is MNHEY, CDR2 SVGEGT, per germline. Trimming took off 2 bases at V and 16 bases at J, with 15 bases between the two ends. This CDR3 comprises 13 residues. CDR3 residues: CASSYLDSPLLHF. DNA of the CDR3: TGTGCCAGCAGTTACCTGGACAGCCCCTTGCTCCACTTT.

The J gene is TRBJ2-5, the V gene TRBV12-3 or TRBV12-4; D not certain. The ends were cut back, 7 bases at V and 5 bases at J, with 11 bases in the middle. This CDR3 is 12 amino acids long. The CDR3 spells CASTPGGETQYF. In DNA form, the CDR3 reads TGTGCCAGCACTCCCGGTGGGGAGACCCAGTACTTC.

This clonotype was observed a few times. The rearrangement uses TRBV2 and TRBJ1-4; 8 bases match TRBD1. The V gene's germline CDR1 is SNHLY and CDR2 FYNNEI. V lost 5 bases, J lost 3 bases, and 5 bases stayed unmatched. This CDR3 region has 15 residues. The CDR3 sequence is CASSIQGAANEKLFF. The CDR3 DNA follows: TGTGCCAGCAGTATCCAGGGGGCGGCTAATGAAAAACTGTTTTTT.

This sequence joins TRBV13 and TRBJ1-1; D not certain. The CDR3 covers 12 residues. V dropped 6 bases and J dropped 7 bases, with 12 bases sitting between them. Germline CDR1 is PRHDT and CDR2 is FYEKMQ (reference sequence). The CDR3 DNA sequence: TGTGCCAGCAGTCCCAATGCCCTTGAAGCTTTCTTT. It yields the protein CASSPNALEAFF.